This entry describes one T cell receptor (beta chain). The antigen is unknown. A much bigger clone sits one base away, suggesting this may be a read error. The source material, RNA transcripts, was used to amplify TCR beta CDR3 regions. TCR CDR3 underwent first-round RT-PCR with the HTBI primer set. TCRdb ran MiXCR on the multiplex PCR reads and lists one entry per CDR3 protein. The repertoire includes hundreds of thousands of distinct CDR3 sequences, approximately 36% of them detected once, and about a third sits in the top ten. Germline V gives CDR1 SGHVS, CDR2 FQNEAQ. This CDR3 is 12 amino acids long. The source of the sample is a study of T cells in Graves' hyperthyroidism and ophthalmopathy. Study-level background: The blood sample was taken at first diagnosis, before treatment began.

Graves' hyperthyroidism showing no ophthalmopathy progression within 18 months was considered stable. Findings and limits, study-wide: From stable hyperthyroidism, ophthalmopathy was separated by a 13 V-J model. In blood, most of the thyroid clonotypes expanded above 0.001 were also present.

The chain combines TRBV7-8 with TRBJ1-3, with D uncertain. The sequence was obtained from a woman aged 40 to 50 with Graves' hyperthyroidism. Sequences were obtained from blood. The CDR3 DNA reads as TGTACCAGCAGCTTACTCGGAAACACCATATATTTT. Encoded protein: CTSSLLGNTIYF. The full variable domain, in which reference TRBV7-8 and TRBJ1-3 provide the parts outside the CDR3, is GAGVSQSPRYKVAKRGQDVALRCDPISGHVSLFWYQQALGQGPEFLTYFQNEAQLDKSGLPSDRFFAERPEGSVSTLKIQRTQQEDSAVYLCTSSLLGNTIYFGEGSWLTVV.